The 28 T cell receptor beta chains below all came from one sample that was sequenced in a study of PD-L1 blockade in urothelial cancer. Generated by immunoSEQ multiplex PCR, the TCRdb table keeps only in-frame clones and is missing some. The repertoire holds about 120,000 clones, approximately 85% seen once, with roughly 2.3% in the top ten. Time point given: peripheral blood 6 weeks after treatment start. The source was PBMCs, collected around atezolizumab (anti-PD-L1) treatment. The source is a man between 50 and 59 years old with urothelial cancer.

This clone was seen only once. V is TRBV19 and J is TRBJ1-3, with D uncertain. Per germline, CDR1 LNHDA and CDR2 SQIVND (reference sequence). Trimming stripped 6 bases from V and 2 bases from J, with 17 bases between. The CDR3 spans 16 residues. CDR3 DNA: TGTGCCAGTAGCATCGGGTCGGCAGCTACTGGAAACACCATATATTTT. Protein sequence: CASSIGSAATGNTIYF.

The V and J genes are TRBV28 and TRBJ2-7; tentative D call: TRBD1 (5 bases). CDR1 and CDR2 (germline): MDHEN, SYDVKM. V gave up 6 bases and J gave up 3 bases, with 9 bases separating them. CDR3 size: 12 residues. The CDR3 nucleotides read TGTGCCAGCAGACAAGGGGACTACGAGCAGTACTTC. As protein: CASRQGDYEQYF.

The chain uses TRBV7-2 and TRBJ2-5; the match to TRBD2 covers 8 bases. V lost 1 base and J lost 5; bases outside the gene matches: 12. The CDR3 is 17 residues long. Germline CDR1 SGHTA, CDR2 FQGNSA. CDR3 sequence reads: CASSLVALREGRETQYF. Written as DNA, the CDR3 is TGTGCCAGCAGCTTAGTGGCTCTACGGGAGGGCCGTGAGACCCAGTACTTC.

This clone appeared a few times. The chain combines TRBV5-1 with TRBJ1-1; no reliable D call. The CDR3 is 16 residues long. The V gene's germline CDR1 is SGHRS and CDR2 YFSETQ. V dropped 4 bases and J dropped 5 bases, with 21 bases sitting between them. In DNA, the CDR3 is TGCGCCAGCAGCCCCGGACGGGAGGGTCCATGGACTGAAGCTTTCTTT. Protein product: CASSPGREGPWTEAFF.

In nucleotides, the CDR3 is TGTGCCAGCAGCGAGGTATCCCCCTCGCATTTT. This encodes CASSEVSPSHF. The rearrangement joins TRBV14 to TRBJ1-5, with no clear D. Trimming took off 5 bases at V and 15 bases at J, with 14 bases between the two ends. CDR1 and CDR2 (germline): SGHDN, FVKESK. The CDR3 runs to 11 residues.

V is TRBV6-6 and J is TRBJ2-1, with 8 bases identical to TRBD2. The CDR3 sequence is 14 residues long. The trim removed 4 bases at V and 2 bases at J, leaving 1 base unmatched. Per germline, CDR1 MNHNY and CDR2 SVGAGI (reference sequence). CDR3 sequence (DNA): TGTGCCAGCAGTTTAGCGGGGACCTACAATGAGCAGTTCTTC. Protein product: CASSLAGTYNEQFF.

This sequence joins TRBV5-1 and TRBJ2-3; possibly TRBD2 for D (6 bases). With 4 bases removed from V and 4 bases from J, the gap between germline ends came to 13 bases. Germline CDR1 is SGHRS and CDR2 is YFSETQ. CDR3 length: 14 amino acids. This CDR3 reads CASSTRGGSDTQYF. The CDR3, as DNA: TGCGCCAGCAGCACCCGGGGAGGCTCAGATACGCAGTATTTT.

The rearrangement links TRBV5-4 to TRBJ2-7; D remains unclear. CDR3 length equals 14 residues. Trimming left V 0 bases short and J 0 bases short, with 7 bases between. The germline CDR1 and CDR2 sequences are SGHNT and YYREEE (reference sequence). CDR3 amino acids: CASSLDRFSYEQYF. CDR3 nucleotide sequence: TGTGCCAGCAGCTTGGACAGATTCTCCTACGAGCAGTACTTC.

J is TRBJ1-1 and V is TRBV30; D gene ambiguous. With 4 bases removed from V and 5 bases from J, the gap between germline ends came to 17 bases. The CDR3 has 14 amino acids. Germline V gene sequence: CDR1 GTSNPN, CDR2 SVGIG (reference sequence). The CDR3 bases are TGTGCCTGGACAACGGGAGGCTTGAGGACTGAAGCTTTCTTT. Amino acids: CAWTTGGLRTEAFF. Full variable domain (remainder filled in from reference TRBV30 and TRBJ1-1): SQTIHQWPATLVQPVGSPLSLECTVEGTSNPNLYWYRQAAGRGLQLLFYSVGIGQISSEVPQNLSASRPQDRQFILSSKKLLLSDSGFYLCAWTTGGLRTEAFFGQGTRLTVV.

The gene calls are TRBV28 and TRBJ2-1; 7 bases are a match to TRBD2. The CDR3 covers 16 residues. V shed 5 bases and J 0 bases; nucleotides not matched to a gene: 7. The germline V gene encodes CDR1 MDHEN and CDR2 SYDVKM. CDR3 in amino acids: CASSNQRGSSYNEQFF. The CDR3 bases are TGTGCCAGCAGTAACCAGCGGGGAAGCTCCTACAATGAGCAGTTCTTC.

The V gene is TRBV7-2, the J gene TRBJ2-3; 7 nucleotides align to TRBD2. V lost 6 bases to trimming and J lost 9 bases; unmatched junction nucleotides: 9. CDR3 length: 13 residues. CDR1 and CDR2 from the germline V gene are SGHTA and FQGNSA. This CDR3 reads CASRAPQRETQYF. The CDR3 region has the DNA TGTGCCAGCAGAGCCCCGCAGCGGGAAACGCAGTATTTT.

V is TRBV19 and J is TRBJ1-5; TRBD1 matches at 10 bases. The V and J ends lost 8 bases and 8 bases, in that order; junction bases with no gene match: 12. This CDR3 has 15 residues. Per germline, CDR1 LNHDA and CDR2 SQIVND (reference sequence). CDR3 sequence: CASVRQGATGEPQHF. DNA of the CDR3: TGTGCCAGTGTTCGACAGGGGGCGACGGGCGAGCCCCAGCATTTT.

This clone was seen only a few times. The V call is TRBV2, the J call TRBJ2-5; a weak D match, TRBD2 (5 bases). Deletions cut 7 bases from V and 5 bases from J, with 11 bases between. The CDR3 covers 12 residues. In germline, CDR1 is SNHLY, CDR2 FYNNEI. CDR3 loop: CASKEDGETQYF. Written as DNA, the CDR3 is TGTGCCAGCAAGGAGGATGGGGAGACCCAGTACTTC.

The chain recombines TRBV7-9 with TRBJ2-5, with 7 bases lining up with TRBD2. CDR3 length: 14 amino acids. V shed 7 bases and J 2 bases; nucleotides not matched to a gene: 7. Germline CDR1 and CDR2: SEHNR and FQNEAQ (reference sequence). Written as DNA, the CDR3 is TGTGCCAGCACTAGCGGTGGCGGGCAAGAGACCCAGTACTTC. As protein: CASTSGGGQETQYF.

The V call is TRBV7-9, the J call TRBJ2-7, with 7 bases aligning to TRBD2. The CDR3 consists of 16 residues. V was clipped by 5 bases and J by 2 bases; unmatched bases: 12. Germline-derived CDR1 and CDR2 are SEHNR and FQNEAQ (reference sequence). The CDR3 protein is CASSPTRGSPPYEQYF. The CDR3 bases are TGTGCCAGCAGCCCGACTCGCGGGAGTCCCCCCTACGAGCAGTACTTC.

This clone was seen a handful of times. The chain uses TRBV7-8 and TRBJ2-7; perhaps TRBD2 as D (6 bases). Trimming removed 3 bases from V and 7 bases from J, with 16 bases in between. Germline CDR1 is SGHVS and CDR2 is FQNEAQ. The CDR3 is 14 residues long. CDR3 nucleotide sequence: TGTGCCAGCAGCTTCCGGGACTGGGAGGATGAGCAGTACTTC. As protein: CASSFRDWEDEQYF.

This clone was observed a few times. V gene TRBV18 combines with J gene TRBJ1-6; 8 nucleotides agree with TRBD1. The CDR3 has 13 amino acids. Germline V CDR1 and CDR2: KGHSH, LQKENI. The V and J ends lost 9 bases and 10 bases, in that order; junction bases with no gene match: 8. CDR3 residues: CASQQGVGSPLHF. CDR3 nucleotides: TGTGCCAGTCAACAGGGGGTCGGGTCACCCCTCCACTTT.

The V gene is TRBV5-4, the J gene TRBJ2-3, with D maybe TRBD2 (5 bases). The CDR3 runs to 16 residues. The V gene's germline CDR1 is SGHNT and CDR2 YYREEE (reference sequence). Between the trimmed V and J ends, which lost 1 base and 2 bases, there was a span of 14 bases. CDR3: CASSLRSGWVTDTQYF. The CDR3 DNA sequence: TGTGCCAGCAGCTTGAGGTCGGGATGGGTCACAGATACGCAGTATTTT.

This clone was counted only a few times. This chain uses TRBV19 with TRBJ2-1, with TRBD2 matching over 10 bases. Germline CDR1 and CDR2: LNHDA and SQIVND (reference sequence). The CDR3 consists of 14 residues. V dropped 5 bases and J dropped 7; count of bases not matched to a gene: 5. The CDR3 loop is CASSQSGRGNEQFF. In DNA, the CDR3 is TGTGCCAGTAGTCAGAGCGGGAGGGGGAATGAGCAGTTCTTC.

The genes are TRBV6-6 and TRBJ2-7; no clear D. V was pared by 5 bases and J by 2 bases, with 10 bases between. The CDR3 consists of 13 residues. Germline-derived CDR1 and CDR2 are MNHNY and SVGAGI (reference sequence). The chain's CDR3 is CASSPPGTYEQYF. As DNA, the CDR3 is TGTGCCAGCAGTCCACCGGGTACCTACGAGCAGTACTTC.

This clone was seen just once. The chain combines TRBV30 with TRBJ2-1; TRBD2 might be the D (5 bases). Trimming pared 1 base from V and 12 bases from J, leaving 13 bases between. The CDR3 contains 12 residues. Germline V gene lookup returns CDR1 GTSNPN and CDR2 SVGIG (reference sequence). The CDR3 coding sequence is TGTGCCTGGAGTGGGGTTAGAGGGCCGCAGTTCTTC. It specifies CAWSGVRGPQFF.

The rearrangement uses TRBV7-9 and TRBJ2-7; tentative D call: TRBD1 (5 bases). Trimming shortened V by 5 bases and J by 0 bases, and 20 bases separated the two germline ends. Germline CDR1 reads SEHNR; CDR2 reads FQNEAQ (reference sequence). This CDR3 is built from 17 residues. CDR3 sequence: CASSRQFGRADSYEQYF. As DNA, the CDR3 is TGTGCCAGCAGCCGACAATTCGGCAGGGCGGACTCCTACGAGCAGTACTTC.

Here the CDR3 reads CASSSRRGAEQYF. CDR3 in DNA: TGTGCCAGCAGTTCGCGGCGGGGGGCCGAGCAGTACTTC. This sequence joins TRBV27 and TRBJ2-7; 8 nucleotides line up with TRBD2. Germline V CDR1 and CDR2: MNHEY, SMNVEV (reference sequence). V was pared by 4 bases and J by 6 bases, with 5 bases of the junction left unmatched. CDR3 length: 13 amino acids.

The V and J genes are TRBV15 and TRBJ2-2; 7 bases line up with TRBD2. In germline, CDR1 is LNHNV, CDR2 YYDKDF (reference sequence). V was pared by 0 bases and J by 4 bases, with 11 bases of the junction left unmatched. CDR3 length: 18 amino acids. The CDR3 here is CATSRDYGRDLVTGELFF. The DNA of the CDR3 is TGTGCCACCAGCAGAGATTATGGGAGGGACTTGGTCACCGGGGAGCTGTTTTTT.

The rearrangement uses TRBV27 and TRBJ2-3; a possible D gene is TRBD2 (6 bases). V lost 5 bases to trimming and J lost 6 bases, with 12 bases between them. This CDR3 is built from 13 residues. Germline loops: CDR1 MNHEY, CDR2 SMNVEV (reference sequence). The CDR3 nucleotides read TGTGCCAGCAGTAATCTAGGGACTGATACGCAGTATTTT. It yields the protein CASSNLGTDTQYF.

The V and J genes are TRBV5-1 and TRBJ2-3; 7 bases match TRBD1. The V and J ends lost 5 bases and 1 base, in that order; junction bases with no gene match: 4. The germline CDR1 and CDR2 sequences are SGHRS and YFSETQ. The CDR3 loop spans 14 amino acids. CDR3 bases: TGCGCCAGCAGTCGAGGACAGGGCACAGATACGCAGTATTTT. It specifies CASSRGQGTDTQYF. Full variable domain (missing parts from reference TRBV5-1 and TRBJ2-3): KAGVTQTPRYLIKTRGQQVTLSCSPISGHRSVSWYQQTPGQGLQFLFEYFSETQRNKGNFPGRFSGRQFSNSRSEMNVSTLELGDSALYLCASSRGQGTDTQYFGPGTRLTVL.

This chain links TRBV6-1 with TRBJ2-7, with D tentatively TRBD2 (6 bases). Trimming stripped 6 bases from V and 4 bases from J, with 19 bases between. The germline V gene has CDR1 MNHNS and CDR2 SASEGT. The CDR3 sequence is 15 residues long. The chain's CDR3 is CASRNRDSLFYEQYF. In DNA, the CDR3 is TGTGCCAGCAGAAACCGGGACTCTCTCTTTTACGAGCAGTACTTC.

The genes are TRBV5-4 and TRBJ2-3; 12 bases match TRBD2. CDR3 length: 16 residues. V was clipped by 3 bases and J by 4 bases; unmatched bases: 6. CDR1 is SGHNT and CDR2 is YYREEE in the germline V gene (reference sequence). The CDR3 sequence is CASSSTSGGFADTQYF. CDR3 sequence (DNA): TGTGCCAGCAGCTCTACTAGCGGGGGGTTTGCAGATACGCAGTATTTT.